This is a list of T cell receptor beta chains from one sample in a study of blood T cells in healthy people across ages. One entry per CDR3 protein, called by TCRdb with MiXCR from the 5' RACE reads. The sample has 650,000 to 950,000 distinct CDR3 sequences, around 45% seen once; the top ten hold roughly 18%. Sequencing was done on a sample of blood. The receptor source for this set is a man aged 60 to 75 in good health. CDR3s include the opening cysteine and the closing phenylalanine or tryptophan. D genes are given only for firm matches. The listing skips clone size in some rows; elsewhere it reads once, few, many or a size class.

>TRBD1|once|TRBV20-1|TRBJ2-1
TGCAGTGCTAGAGTCTCCCTAATTGGGACAGACTCCTACAATGAGCAGTTCTTC
CSARVSLIGTDSYNEQFF
>-|-|TRBV5-1|TRBJ1-1
TGCGCCAGCAGCTTCGGGACACCGAACACTGAAGCTTTCTTT
CASSFGTPNTEAFF
>-|-|TRBV6-2/TRBV6-3|TRBJ2-6
TGTGCCAGCAGTTACTCAGGACACAACTCCCGCTCTGGGGCCAACGTCCTGACTTTC
CASSYSGHNSRSGANVLTF
>-|-|TRBV7-2|TRBJ2-6
TGTGCCAGCAGCCGCCTTTGGGGGGACGGCTCTGGGGCCAACGTCCTGACTTTC
CASSRLWGDGSGANVLTF
>-|-|TRBV15|TRBJ2-3
TGTGCCACCAGCACAAAGGGGCGGAGTAGCACAGATACGCAGTATTTT
CATSTKGRSSTDTQYF
>-|-|TRBV1|TRBJ2-5
TGCACCAGCAGCCAGTCAGCTAGGGGGCTCTGGGAGACCCAGTACTTC
CTSSQSARGLWETQYF
>TRBD1|-|TRBV28|TRBJ2-5
TGTGCCAGCAGAAAGGACAGGGGGCAGAAAGAGACCCAGTACTTC
CASRKDRGQKETQYF
>-|once|TRBV12-3/TRBV12-4|TRBJ1-5
TGTGCCAGCCAAAATAGCAATCAGCCCCAGCATTTT
CASQNSNQPQHF
>TRBD2|-|TRBV7-9|TRBJ2-7
TGTGCCAGCAGTAGGACTAGCGGGGGAAATGAGCAGTACTTC
CASSRTSGGNEQYF
>TRBD2|-|TRBV4-1|TRBJ2-5
TGCGCCAGCAGCCAGTCCCCGGCTAGCGGGGAAGAGACCCAGTACTTC
CASSQSPASGEETQYF
>TRBD1|-|TRBV20-1|TRBJ2-3
TGCAGTGCTAGTGGCGGCAGGGGGCTCACAGATACGCAGTATTTT
CSASGGRGLTDTQYF
>-|once|TRBV29-1|TRBJ2-1
TGCAGCGTTGAAAAAACAGCAGTCTCCAATGAGCAGTTCTTC
CSVEKTAVSNEQFF
>-|few|TRBV6-6|TRBJ1-1
TGTGCCAGCTTTAAAGGGAACACTGAAGCTTTCTTT
CASFKGNTEAFF
>TRBD1|once|TRBV20-1|TRBJ2-1
TGCAGTGCTAGAACGACAGGGGGCTCCTTCAATGAGCAGTTCTTC
CSARTTGGSFNEQFF
>-|-|TRBV30|TRBJ1-5
TGTGCCTGGACCCCGCCAGGGCTCGGGCAGCCCCAGCATTTT
CAWTPPGLGQPQHF
>TRBD1|few|TRBV28|TRBJ2-5
TGTGCCACCTCCAGGGGGCCGGCGTCCCAAGAGACCCAGTACTTC
CATSRGPASQETQYF
>-|few|TRBV6-5|TRBJ2-7
TGTGCCAGCAGTCGGGCAGGGAAAAAGGGCGAGCAGTACTTC
CASSRAGKKGEQYF
>TRBD1|-|TRBV6-2/TRBV6-3|TRBJ2-1
TGTGCCAGCAGTTACCACAGGACAGGGGGCGTAAATGAGCAGTTCTTC
CASSYHRTGGVNEQFF
>-|-|TRBV28|TRBJ2-3
TGTGCCAGCAGTCCTCAGACAGTCACAGATACGCAGTATTTT
CASSPQTVTDTQYF
>TRBD1|-|TRBV18|TRBJ1-6
TGTGCCAGCTCACCGGGACAGTCATTTAATTCACCCCTCCACTTT
CASSPGQSFNSPLHF
>TRBD2|-|TRBV24-1|TRBJ2-3
TGTGCCACCAGTGATTTGTACGGGGGGAGCGCAGATACGCAGTATTTT
CATSDLYGGSADTQYF
>-|few|TRBV11-2|TRBJ1-2
TGTGCCAGCAGCTCCCCAAACACAGGGAACTATGGCTACACCTTC
CASSSPNTGNYGYTF
>TRBD1|few|TRBV5-1|TRBJ1-4
TGCGCCAGCAGCGGGACAGGGACTGAAAAACTGTTTTTT
CASSGTGTEKLFF
>-|-|TRBV24-1|TRBJ2-3
TGTGCCACCAGTGAGCGGGGAGCACGAGATACGCAGTATTTT
CATSERGARDTQYF
>TRBD1|few|TRBV20-1|TRBJ2-5
TGCAGTGCTAGATCGGGACAGGGGCGTTGGGAGACCCAGTACTTC
CSARSGQGRWETQYF
>-|once|TRBV7-2|TRBJ2-5
TGTGCCAGCAGCTTTGATCGTGGGGGAGGCGAGACCCAGTACTTC
CASSFDRGGGETQYF
>-|-|TRBV7-9|TRBJ2-7
TGTGCCAGCAGCCGCTTCACCTACGAGCAGTACTTC
CASSRFTYEQYF
>TRBD2|-|TRBV7-9|TRBJ2-7
TGTGCCAGCAGCTTAACTAGCGGGGGGGCCCTATACGAGCAGTACTTC
CASSLTSGGALYEQYF